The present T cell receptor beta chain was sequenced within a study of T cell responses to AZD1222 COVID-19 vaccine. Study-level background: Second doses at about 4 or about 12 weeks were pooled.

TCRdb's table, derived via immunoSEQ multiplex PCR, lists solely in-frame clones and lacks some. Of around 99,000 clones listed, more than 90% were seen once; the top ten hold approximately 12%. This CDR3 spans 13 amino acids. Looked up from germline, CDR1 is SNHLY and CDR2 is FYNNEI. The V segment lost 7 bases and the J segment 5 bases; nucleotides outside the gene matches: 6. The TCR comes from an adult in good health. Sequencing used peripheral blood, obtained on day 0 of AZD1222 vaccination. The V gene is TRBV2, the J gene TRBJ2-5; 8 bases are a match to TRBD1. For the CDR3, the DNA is TGTGCCAGCATGGGCAGGGGGCGGGAGACCCAGTACTTC. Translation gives CASMGRGRETQYF.